This T cell receptor beta chain stems from a study of spatial heterogeneity in lung cancer. Trimming left V 0 bases short and J 0 bases short, with 6 bases between. CDR3 length: 15 amino acids. The germline V gene has CDR1 SGDLS and CDR2 YYNGEE. Every TCR cDNA molecule bore its own unique molecular identifier. Via MiXCR, TCRdb re-called the 5' RACE reads, giving one row per CDR3 protein. The sample lists about 36,000 distinct CDR3 sequences; roughly 5.6% were seen once. Indicated time point: sample taken at primary tumor resection. Whole RNA, which was extracted from tumor, nontumor lung tissue or frozen PBMC, was sequenced without any cell sorting. This clonotype was seen many times.

The V and J genes are TRBV9 and TRBJ2-2; the D is unclear. Sequencing used PBMCs, obtained at surgery. The TCR sequence derives from a female donor with early-stage non-small cell lung cancer. This chain's CDR3 is CASSVGVANTGELFF. DNA for the CDR3: TGTGCCAGCAGCGTAGGAGTCGCGAACACCGGGGAGCTGTTTTTT.